Sequencing of this T cell receptor (beta chain) was carried out in a study of cytomegalovirus exposure and HLA in healthy donors (dated by TCRdb to about 2017). As for the study more broadly: According to an earlier analysis of around 600 of the donors, about 179 million T cells yielded over 100 million unique TCR beta sequences and around 300 Gb of sequence data. About 300 gigabases of sequencing data and approximately 85 million unique TCR sequences were included in an early release covering 550 to 650 HLA-typed donors. Among the roughly 400 genotyped donors, about 85% belonged to the genetic ancestry cluster associated with self-reported Caucasian donors. The study aimed to test whether signatures of past pathogen exposure could be identified by cataloging public T cell receptors. Using immunosequencing, the study profiled T cell repertoires from about 610 subjects and related those repertoires to cytomegalovirus serostatus. A separate validation cohort of about 110 different subjects was used in addition to the 666-subject first cohort. The study combined high-throughput TCR immunosequencing, statistical association of individual TCRs with disease status, and machine learning to predict cytomegalovirus infection status. A later analysis re-analyzed previously published TCR beta repertoires from roughly 690 donors and added high-resolution HLA genotyping to study TCR occurrence patterns. The later analysis used no new phenotypic data to find candidate immune exposures, relying instead on TCR beta sequences and their occurrence across donors. An earlier analysis of 500 to 650 of the donors applied high-throughput TCR beta sequencing to assess whether each TCR beta V gene segment acted as functional or pseudogenic. Donor age, sex, ethnicity and CMV serostatus were compiled together with the repertoire data. A later genetic analysis used genome-wide SNP genotypes for about 65% of the 666 donors, treating that subset as a discovery cohort. Every repertoire in the discovery cohort had been generated on one and the same sequencing platform. HLA typing included class I and class II loci at four-digit resolution. The number of donors typed differed by locus, with about 629-640 for A, B, C, DRB1 and DQB1, roughly 550 for DQA1, over 600 for DPA1, and roughly 450 for DPB1. Several DR-DQ haplotypes were treated as single units for association and clustering because of strong linkage in the cohort. Across approximately 400 genotyped donors of the cohort, an average of approximately 240,000 unique TCR beta nucleotide sequences per donor were sequenced, and 15% to 20% of those sequences were non-productive. Points the paper makes about the study in general: According to a later genetic analysis, donors in an Asian-associated ancestry cluster had fewer N-insertions in productive TCRs than the approximately 670-donor mean. A further reported finding was that TCR beta sequences accurately predicted the HLA-A and HLA-B alleles for most subjects in the first cohort. According to the authors, the approach could potentially be generalized to other disease states and immunological phenotypes. Over 15 rarely observed V segments, including chromosome 9 orphons, were excluded from the earlier analysis of about 500 of the donors because counts were too low. Sequencing depth was assumed to be roughly uniform across donors in the presence/absence analyses, though that assumption may not hold. A later analysis reported that several top co-occurrence clusters appeared linked to parvovirus B19, influenza, CMV and Epstein-Barr virus. Specific HLA alleles were associated with roughly 16,000 TCR beta sequences at a false discovery rate of 0.05 in a later analysis. Most TCR sequences were seen in very few donors, while some public TCRs were found in many individuals. When HLA alleles, especially DR and DQ, strongly co-occurred, TCR associations were difficult to assign to individual alleles. According to a later analysis, most CMV-associated TCR beta chains appeared to be HLA-restricted, and the HLA associations seemed to be driven largely by CMV exposure. A cluster of highly shared sequence variants was judged likely to represent a technical artifact of the sequencing pipeline. In an earlier analysis of approximately 590 of the donors, most TCR beta V segments appeared in productive rearrangements about 87% or about 30% of the time, broadly matching IMGT annotations. In this cohort, only TCR beta chains were sequenced, and detectable features were limited by the absence of alpha or paired-chain data. The study listed 150 to 200 TCR beta chains as associated with cytomegalovirus. Linkage disequilibrium might explain the correlated functional status among segregating V segments, but an unknown experimental factor could not be ruled out. In a later analysis, HLA-associated TCR beta chains showed more clonal expansion and lower generation probabilities than non-associated chains that were equally common. Because HLA typing was missing for some donors at each locus, association tests included only the typed subset. Immune exposure information for the cohort was limited to CMV serostatus. An association between a missense DCLRE1C variant and V-gene and J-gene trimming of TCR beta chains was found in a later genetic analysis and replicated in an independent cohort. Three of the identified cytomegalovirus-associated TCR beta chains were confirmed in vitro to be specific for cytomegalovirus antigens. The classifier was reported to diagnose cytomegalovirus status with high specificity and sensitivity in both the original cohort and the validation cohort. According to a later analysis, TCR association rates differed among HLA loci, with DRB1 alleles showing the most associated TCRs and HLA-C alleles showing the fewest.

The library was prepared using the immunoSEQ multiplex PCR assay. For the multiplex PCR, a mixture combining 60 forward primers for TCR Vbeta segments and 13 reverse primers for TCR Jbeta segments was used. The CDR3 region of rearranged TCR beta genes was amplified from genomic DNA by a multiplex PCR assay. The Illumina HiSeq System was used to sequence the amplified TCR beta libraries as 87-base-pair reads. The source study handled its data this way. A later analysis counted about 80 million unique TCR beta chains across the 550 to 750 repertoires, and 9.5 million to 11 million of these chains were shared by at least two donors. Raw reads were error-corrected and collapsed into unique sequences by a nearest-neighbor algorithm in which closely related sequences were merged to remove PCR and sequencing errors. To assign V, D and J gene segments, CDR3 sequences were aligned to IMGT reference sequences. For a sequence to be retained, a match of at least six nucleotides was required to both a V gene segment and a J gene segment. Rearrangements were called productive when the CDR3 lacked stop codons and stayed in frame with V and J; all others were non-productive. CDR3 was defined according to IMGT convention as the region running from the second conserved V-encoded cysteine to the conserved J-encoded phenylalanine. The earlier analysis of roughly 590 of the donors excluded sequences that lacked an unambiguous match to a single V gene segment. An earlier analysis of approximately 590 of the donors called V segments functional above 56.7% productive rearrangements and segregating when the between-donor standard deviation exceeded 5%. A statistical classification framework was developed to diagnose cytomegalovirus status using the catalog of TCR beta chain sequences. In a later analysis, V and J genes were assigned by comparing TCR nucleotide sequences against IMGT/GENE-DB human TR gene sequences. Using the TCRdist pipeline, a later analysis assigned CDR3 sequences along with most-parsimonious VDJ recombination scenarios. In a later analysis, each TCR beta chain was defined by its CDR3 amino acid sequence together with its V-gene family, and reads without a unique V-gene family were excluded. In a later analysis, fewer than 650 highly shared, low-generation-probability nucleotide sequences were removed to address suspected cross-contamination and a sequencing artifact. In a later analysis, a clonal expansion index was calculated for each public chain from normalized within-repertoire ranks of inferred template counts. In a later analysis, generation probabilities were computed with a VDJ recombination model fitted to out-of-frame rearrangements, and the resulting probabilities were checked against IGoR. In a later analysis, hypergeometric tests were used to score TCR-TCR, TCR-HLA and TCR-CMV co-occurrence, with a repertoire-size bias correction applied to TCR pairs. False discovery rates were estimated in a later analysis by permuting HLA or CMV assignments 20 times. In a later analysis, co-occurring TCRs were grouped using DBSCAN, and TCRdist sequence similarity was added for clustering within HLA-allele-positive subsets. Co-occurrence clustering excluded repertoires with fewer than 30,000 or more than 120,000 public chains, plus five with anomalous nucleotide sharing. In its TCRdb copy, this immuneACCESS table keeps in-frame sequences only and misses some clones. Where compared with another copy, unresolved V genes explain less than half of these, and the others have no known cause. V, J and clone size are taken as reported in that table, and D and trimming were inferred from the DNA itself. The sample includes 100,000 to 150,000 clones, with 78% observed a single time. The ten largest account for over 5.5% of the sample.

The cohort consisted of 600 to 700 healthy bone marrow donors. Cohort members were all nominally healthy when sampled, although unrecorded immune exposures were likely present. The donor was CMV seronegative and belonged to the group of under 400 seronegative cohort members. Every donor gave a peripheral blood sample, and the peripheral blood mononuclear cells from that sample were used for TCR beta sequencing. Genomic DNA extraction from the blood cell samples was performed with the Qiagen DNeasy Blood Extraction Kit. A single count supports this clone. There is no known antigen for this receptor. One base away there is no much larger clone; base qualities are not given. This clonotype was sampled from a woman between 35 and 50 years old in good health and CMV-seronegative. Sequencing used PBMCs.

The DNA sequence follows: TGTGCCAGCAGCCACGGGACAGTGAAATTCTTC. Its coded protein is CASSHGTVKFF. Recombination joined TRBV5-6 with TRBJ2-1, with 7 bases aligning to TRBD1. The CDR3 holds 11 amino acids from the cysteine to the phenylalanine. Here the CDR3 DNA is all that survives: 33 bases in frame from base 1. For this chain, trimming is 4 bases at the V end and 16 bases at the J end, and the number of junction bases without a gene match is 8. The germline V gene sets CDR1 to SGHDT and CDR2 to YYEEEE.